Listed here are 6 T cell receptor beta chains from one sample, sequenced in a study of control samples from healthy donors and cancer patients. TCRdb's table, derived via immunoSEQ multiplex PCR, lists solely in-frame clones and lacks some. The sample has tens of thousands of clones, roughly three quarters seen once. Specimen: formalin-fixed, paraffin-embedded tissue. The receptors shown here come from a male donor with melanoma.

This chain uses TRBV3-1 (or the pseudogene TRBV3-2) with TRBJ1-5; TRBD1 matches at 7 bases. V lost 4 bases to trimming and J lost 4 bases; unmatched junction nucleotides: 7. There are 15 residues in the CDR3. Germline CDR1 LGHDT, CDR2 YNNKEL (reference sequence). CDR3 in amino acids: CASSRSGQSNQPQHF. CDR3 coding DNA: TGTGCCAGCAGCCGGTCGGGACAGTCAAATCAGCCCCAGCATTTT.

The genes are TRBV7-2 and TRBJ2-5, with D unresolved. The CDR3 has 16 amino acids. Deletions cut 1 base from V and 5 bases from J, with 17 bases between. Germline V gives CDR1 SGHTA, CDR2 FQGNSA. The CDR3 nucleotides read TGTGCCAGCAGCTTAGGTGTGGATAGGGTGGGGGAGACCCAGTACTTC. Encoded protein: CASSLGVDRVGETQYF.

In regard to this clone: Other DNA sequences in the sample encode the same CDR3. The chain recombines TRBV6-6 with TRBJ1-6; unclear D gene. Deletions cut 5 bases from V and 10 bases from J, with 12 bases between. Germline CDR1 reads MNHNY; CDR2 reads SVGAGI (reference sequence). The CDR3 extends over 13 amino acids. Here the CDR3 DNA reads TGTGCCAGCAGTCCCACCGGGATCTCACCCCTCCACTTT. This gives the protein CASSPTGISPLHF.

This sequence joins TRBV18 and TRBJ2-1; TRBD2 matches at 10 bases. The germline CDR1 and CDR2 sequences are KGHSH and LQKENI. The CDR3 consists of 15 residues. V was pared by 3 bases and J by 9 bases, with 8 bases of the junction left unmatched. The CDR3 is CASSPPGLASGEQFF. CDR3 DNA: TGTGCCAGCTCACCTCCGGGACTAGCGTCGGGTGAGCAGTTCTTC.

The chain uses TRBV6-2 or TRBV6-3 and TRBJ2-2; perhaps TRBD2 as D (5 bases). CDR3 size: 16 residues. From germline, CDR1 is MNHEY and CDR2 SVGEGT. V was shortened by 1 base and J by 4 bases, with 13 bases between the two germline ends. The DNA for the CDR3 is TGTGCCAGCAGTTACTTTGCGGGCCAGCCCACCGGGGAGCTGTTTTTT. The encoded protein is CASSYFAGQPTGELFF.

J is TRBJ1-1 and V is TRBV7-9, with D perhaps TRBD1 (5 bases). V dropped 2 bases and J dropped 5 bases, with 15 bases sitting between them. The CDR3 totals 15 residues. Germline CDR1 and CDR2: SEHNR and FQNEAQ (reference sequence). CDR3 DNA: TGTGCCAGCAGCTTAATGTCAGGGTCTGGGACTGAAGCTTTCTTT. Its protein is CASSLMSGSGTEAFF. The entire variable domain, with the rest obtained from reference TRBV7-9 and TRBJ1-1, is as follows: DTGVSQNPRHKITKRGQNVTFRCDPISEHNRLYWYRQTLGQGPEFLTYFQNEAQLEKSRLLSDRFSAERPKGSFSTLEIQRTEQGDSAMYLCASSLMSGSGTEAFFGQGTRLTVV.